Shown below are 28 T cell receptor beta chains from a single sample sequenced in a study of cytomegalovirus exposure and HLA in healthy donors. PCR employed 60 Vbeta and 13 Jbeta primers. Measured with immunoSEQ multiplex PCR; TCRdb has only the in-frame clones, and not every one. This table holds 70,000 or so clones, 86% found once. The sample consisted of PBMCs. These receptors were collected from a woman aged 25-40 years in good health and CMV-seronegative.

This clone came up a few times. The CDR3 nucleotides read TGCGCCAGCAGCCAAGTACCCCCCGGGACAGGGATGGGGGAGCAGTACTTC. Protein product: CASSQVPPGTGMGEQYF. The chain links TRBV4-1 to TRBJ2-7; TRBD1 matches at 9 bases. Germline CDR1 is MGHRA and CDR2 is YSYEKL. After removal of 1 base from V and 7 bases from J, the junction contained 14 bases not matched to a gene. CDR3 length: 17 amino acids.

J is TRBJ2-3 and V is TRBV6-4; 12 bases are shared with TRBD2. CDR1 and CDR2 (germline): MRHNA, SNTAGT. J was trimmed by 0 bases and V by 7 bases; bases with no gene match: 2. The CDR3 length is 15 residues. CDR3 DNA sequence: TGTGCCAGCATTGGGACTAGCGGGAGCACAGATACGCAGTATTTT. As protein: CASIGTSGSTDTQYF.

V gene TRBV13 combines with J gene TRBJ2-5; tentative D call: TRBD2 (5 bases). Gene TRBJ2-7 matches the end of the DNA better, so the J call may be wrong. Looked up from germline, CDR1 is PRHDT and CDR2 is FYEKMQ (reference sequence). The length of the CDR3 is 13 residues. The CDR3: CASSLLRAGEQYF. In DNA, the CDR3 is TGTGCCAGCAGCTTATTGAGGGCAGGCGAGCAGTACTTC.

Here the CDR3 reads CASSLGPYSGNYEQYF. As DNA, the CDR3 is TGTGCCAGCAGCTTGGGCCCTTATAGCGGGAACTACGAGCAGTACTTC. V is TRBV5-4 and J is TRBJ2-5; 8 bases are shared with TRBD2. Near its end, the DNA agrees better with TRBJ2-7, so the J call may be wrong. The CDR3 has 16 amino acids. Per germline, CDR1 SGHNT and CDR2 YYREEE (reference sequence).

V usage is TRBV4-3 and J usage is TRBJ2-7, with 7 bases that match TRBD1. The germline CDR1 and CDR2 sequences are LGHNA and YSLEER. Unmatched junction bases numbered 2, after V lost 0 bases and J lost 0 bases. The CDR3 is 15 residues long. The CDR3 loop reads CASSQDRDSSYEQYF. Written as DNA, the CDR3 is TGCGCCAGCAGCCAAGACCGGGACAGCTCCTACGAGCAGTACTTC.

This rearrangement joins TRBV19 to TRBJ2-1, with a weak D call TRBD1 (8 bases). The CDR3 consists of 17 residues. Germline V gene lookup returns CDR1 LNHDA and CDR2 SQIVND (reference sequence). V lost 5 bases and J lost 3, with 20 bases in between. Here the CDR3 reads CASSPQRQGTNYNEQFF. The CDR3 nucleotides are TGTGCCAGTAGTCCCCAAAGACAGGGGACTAACTACAATGAGCAGTTCTTC.

This chain joins TRBV18 and TRBJ2-7; 8 nucleotides align to TRBD1. The CDR3 spans 15 residues. The V and J ends lost 4 bases and 3 bases, in that order; junction bases with no gene match: 8. Germline lookup yields CDR1 KGHSH and CDR2 LQKENI. CDR3 sequence reads: CASSLGQGRVYEQYF. In DNA form, the CDR3 reads TGTGCCAGCTCACTTGGACAGGGCAGGGTCTACGAGCAGTACTTC.

This chain links TRBV28 with TRBJ1-3, with 7 bases lining up with TRBD1. The V gene's germline CDR1 is MDHEN and CDR2 SYDVKM. This CDR3 is built from 15 residues. Germline trimming cut 3 bases from V and 0 bases from J; bases unmatched to any gene: 2. The CDR3 DNA follows: TGTGCCAGCAGTTTGGGACAGTACTCTGGAAACACCATATATTTT. The encoded protein is CASSLGQYSGNTIYF.

The rearrangement joins TRBV5-5 to TRBJ2-7; D is possibly TRBD1 (6 bases). This CDR3 has 14 residues. V dropped 0 bases and J dropped 4 bases, with 11 bases sitting between them. Germline-derived CDR1 and CDR2 are SGHKS and YYEKEE (reference sequence). The CDR3 loop reads CASSLAGTMYEQYF. The CDR3 DNA is TGTGCCAGCAGCTTGGCCGGGACAATGTACGAGCAGTACTTC.

The rearrangement uses TRBV5-1 and TRBJ2-7; 8 nucleotides agree with TRBD1. CDR1 is SGHRS and CDR2 is YFSETQ in the germline V gene. V was clipped by 3 bases and J by 0 bases; unmatched bases: 2. The CDR3 sequence is 14 residues long. The CDR3 nucleotides read TGCGCCAGCAGCTCCGGACAGGGCTCCTACGAGCAGTACTTC. Translating gives CASSSGQGSYEQYF.

This chain joins TRBV7-9 and TRBJ1-2; 11 bases agree with TRBD1. The V gene end was trimmed by 5 bases and the J gene end by 5 bases; junction bases not matched to a gene: 4. Germline V gives CDR1 SEHNR, CDR2 FQNEAQ (reference sequence). This CDR3 comprises 14 residues. This CDR3 reads CASSIGQGAYGYTF. The CDR3 DNA follows: TGTGCCAGCAGCATTGGACAGGGGGCGTATGGCTACACCTTC.

This clone was recorded only once. The J gene is TRBJ2-3, the V gene TRBV7-3; D is perhaps TRBD1 (6 bases). CDR3 length: 17 amino acids. Trimming pared 0 bases from V and 0 bases from J, leaving 13 bases between. Germline V gives CDR1 SGHTA, CDR2 FQGTGA. CDR3 amino acids: CASSLTNYQGSTDTQYF. The CDR3 DNA is TGTGCCAGCAGCTTAACGAACTACCAGGGGAGCACAGATACGCAGTATTTT.

This rearrangement joins TRBV30 to TRBJ1-1; 7 nucleotides align to TRBD1. Trimming removed 1 base from V and 1 base from J; junction bases left unmatched: 3. CDR3 length: 14 residues. CDR1 and CDR2 from the germline V gene are GTSNPN and SVGIG (reference sequence). DNA for the CDR3: TGTGCCTGGAGTGGGGACAGCGCGAACACTGAAGCTTTCTTT. It encodes CAWSGDSANTEAFF.

The CDR3: CASSGDRDSGYTDTQYF. The DNA of the CDR3 is TGTGCCAGCAGTGGAGACCGGGACAGCGGATACACAGATACGCAGTATTTT. The chain employs TRBV25-1 and TRBJ2-3, with TRBD1 identical over 7 bases. CDR1 MGHDK and CDR2 SYGVNS come from the germline V gene. The J segment lost 2 bases and the V segment lost 4 bases, leaving 12 bases of the junction unmatched. The CDR3 has 17 residues.

This clone was recorded only once. The chain is built from TRBV28 and TRBJ1-5; D perhaps matches TRBD1 (5 bases). This CDR3 spans 14 amino acids. Per the germline V gene, CDR1 is MDHEN and CDR2 is SYDVKM. Trimming took 6 bases from V and 6 from J, leaving 15 bases between them. The CDR3 sequence is CASRPGQRTQPQHF. In nucleotides, the CDR3 is TGTGCCAGCAGGCCTGGACAAAGGACTCAGCCCCAGCATTTT.

The chain employs TRBV9 and TRBJ2-1; perhaps TRBD2 as D (7 bases). Germline V CDR1 and CDR2: SGDLS, YYNGEE. Trimming shortened V by 4 bases and J by 0 bases, and 20 bases separated the two germline ends. The CDR3 is 18 amino acids. In nucleotides, the CDR3 is TGTGCCAGCAGCTCGAGAGGGGGGGAACTGGACTCCTACAATGAGCAGTTCTTC. Translating it yields CASSSRGGELDSYNEQFF.

The CDR3 loop is CASSIMSFLTNEKLFF. The DNA for the CDR3 is TGTGCCAGTAGTATTATGAGTTTCCTGACTAATGAAAAACTGTTTTTT. The chain employs TRBV19 and TRBJ1-4; D ambiguous. The germline V and J ends were trimmed by 3 bases and 2 bases, with 13 bases remaining between them. CDR1 is LNHDA, CDR2 SQIVND, per germline (reference sequence). The CDR3 consists of 16 residues.

The chain combines TRBV21-1 with TRBJ2-1; TRBD2 was called by the table and not checked on the DNA. TRBV21-1 constitutes a pseudogene. This CDR3 has 14 amino acids. The CDR3 bases are TGTGCCAGCAGCAAATATTGGCGGGAGGGTCCCCAGTTCTTC. This codes for CASSKYWREGPQFF.

The rearrangement joins TRBV15 to TRBJ1-2, with D possibly matching TRBD1 (6 bases). Germline V gene lookup returns CDR1 LNHNV and CDR2 YYDKDF (reference sequence). Trimming took off 3 bases at V and 2 bases at J, with 16 bases between the two ends. The length of the CDR3 is 16 residues. The CDR3 protein is CATSREGGAGNYGYTF. Written as DNA, the CDR3 is TGTGCCACCAGCAGGGAAGGGGGGGCAGGGAACTATGGCTACACCTTC.

The CDR3 DNA is TGTGCTAGCTCACTTAGGCCCGCCAGGGGGGAGACCCAGTACTTC. Protein: CASSLRPARGETQYF. The chain is built from TRBV7-7 and TRBJ2-5; 7 bases fit TRBD1. CDR3 length equals 15 residues. The germline CDR1 and CDR2 sequences are SSHAT and FNYEAQ (reference sequence).

The V call is TRBV5-1, the J call TRBJ2-7; D is perhaps TRBD2 (6 bases). V lost 6 bases to trimming and J lost 3 bases, with 19 bases between them. The germline CDR1 and CDR2 sequences are SGHRS and YFSETQ. The CDR3 has 15 amino acids. CDR3 bases: TGCGCCAGCATGGGAGCGGGTGAGGGTTACTACGAGCAGTACTTC. Encoded protein: CASMGAGEGYYEQYF.

The chain joins TRBV7-2 to TRBJ2-1; possibly TRBD2 for D (5 bases). The CDR3 sequence is 14 residues long. CDR1 is SGHTA, CDR2 FQGNSA, per germline. V shed 5 bases and J shed 3 bases, with 11 bases lying between them. Here the CDR3 DNA reads TGTGCCAGCAGCCGAATACGGGGCTACAATGAGCAGTTCTTC. It specifies CASSRIRGYNEQFF.

This chain connects TRBV27 to TRBJ2-7; 11 nucleotides align to TRBD1. This CDR3 has 14 residues. The junction had 3 bases not matched to a gene; V was cut back by 4 bases and J by 4 bases. In germline, CDR1 is MNHEY, CDR2 SMNVEV (reference sequence). CDR3 in DNA: TGTGCCAGCAGTTCCGGGACAGGGGGATACGAGCAGTACTTC. It is translated as CASSSGTGGYEQYF.

This chain links TRBV2 with TRBJ1-6; D not resolved. The length of the CDR3 is 18 residues. Germline V gene data show CDR1 as SNHLY and CDR2 as FYNNEI. Trimming pared 8 bases from V and 0 bases from J, leaving 20 bases between. The CDR3 loop is CASGRGGEESSYNSPLHF. The CDR3 region has the DNA TGTGCCAGCGGAAGAGGCGGGGAGGAGAGCTCCTATAATTCACCCCTCCACTTT.

Notes on this clone: An end of the junction differs from the germline gene, which may be a read error. The CDR3 nucleotides are TGTGTCAGCAGGAAAATGGCGGGAGAGCCAGATACGCAGTATTTT. It encodes CVSRKMAGEPDTQYF. The V call is TRBV6-1, the J call TRBJ2-3; TRBD2 aligns across 7 bases. CDR3 length: 15 amino acids. Germline assignment: CDR1 MNHNS and CDR2 SASEGT.

The chain joins TRBV5-4 to TRBJ2-7; the D gene is possibly TRBD2 (6 bases). V was trimmed by 2 bases and J by 6 bases, leaving 9 bases between them. This CDR3 is built from 12 residues. Germline V CDR1 and CDR2: SGHNT, YYREEE (reference sequence). The CDR3 sequence: CASSFDSGEQYF. The CDR3 nucleotides are TGTGCCAGCAGCTTCGATAGCGGCGAGCAGTACTTC.

The rearrangement joins TRBV28 to TRBJ1-2, with 9 bases matching TRBD1. V was pared by 7 bases and J by 8 bases, with 11 bases of the junction left unmatched. This CDR3 comprises 14 residues. Germline V gene sequence: CDR1 MDHEN, CDR2 SYDVKM. Written as DNA, the CDR3 is TGTGCCAGCAACTACCGGACAGGGGATGGGGGCTACACCTTC. As protein: CASNYRTGDGGYTF.

V is TRBV6-5 and J is TRBJ2-2, with 7 bases identical to TRBD1. V trimming: 0 bases; J trimming: 3 bases; junction bases outside the gene matches: 4. The CDR3 runs 16 residues. Germline values: CDR1 MNHEY, CDR2 SVGAGI. CDR3: CASSYSTDRDTGELFF. The CDR3, as DNA: TGTGCCAGCAGTTACTCGACCGACAGGGACACCGGGGAGCTGTTTTTT.